Listed below are T cell receptor beta chains from one sample, sequenced in a study of CD8+CD57+ T cells in acquired aplastic anemia. MiXCR was run by TCRdb on the reads, yielding one entry per CDR3 protein. This table holds over 40,000 distinct CDR3 sequences, about three quarters found once. Source material: sorted CD4+, CD8+, or CD8+CD57+ T cells (not recorded which) from PBMCs. The source of these receptors is a human donor in good health, serving as a control. Each CDR3 is given with its conserved first and last residue. The D gene is left open where the match is weak. A row's size may be missing; if present it is once, few, many or a size class.

TRBV2,-,TRBJ2-7,-,CASSERRAYEQYF,TGTGCCAGCAGTGAGCGTAGGGCCTACGAGCAGTACTTC
TRBV29-1,few,TRBJ2-3,-,CSVEPGRGTDTQYF,TGCAGCGTTGAACCAGGACGGGGCACAGATACGCAGTATTTT
TRBV7-9,-,TRBJ2-7,-,CASSLEEAEQYF,TGTGCCAGCAGCTTAGAGGAGGCCGAGCAGTACTTC
TRBV2,few,TRBJ1-6,-,CASSDRLGNSPLHF,TGTGCCAGCAGTGATAGATTGGGAAATTCACCCCTCCACTTT
TRBV10-3,-,TRBJ1-1,-,CAISESAGEAFF,TGTGCCATCAGTGAGTCTGCGGGGGAAGCTTTCTTT
TRBV11-3,-,TRBJ2-5,TRBD1,CASSLGNRGQETQYF,TGTGCCAGCAGCTTAGGAAACAGGGGTCAAGAGACCCAGTACTTC
TRBV25-1,-,TRBJ1-6,-,CASSEQINSPLHF,TGTGCCAGCAGTGAACAGATTAATTCACCCCTCCACTTT
TRBV7-8,-,TRBJ1-5,-,CASSLALWGGQPQHF,TGTGCCAGCAGCTTAGCTTTATGGGGAGGGCAGCCCCAGCATTTT
TRBV7-9,-,TRBJ2-7,-,CASSAGLSYEQYF,TGTGCCAGCAGCGCGGGACTCTCCTACGAGCAGTACTTC
TRBV7-7,-,TRBJ2-7,-,CASSPLASGEQYF,TGTGCCAGCAGCCCTCTAGCGAGCGGCGAGCAGTACTTC
TRBV15,few,TRBJ1-6,-,CATSRRGGNSPLHF,TGTGCCACCAGCAGGAGGGGAGGCAATTCACCCCTCCACTTT
TRBV19,few,TRBJ2-1,TRBD2,CAGLAGPFYNEQFF,TGTGCCGGACTAGCGGGGCCATTTTACAATGAGCAGTTCTTC
TRBV20-1,-,TRBJ2-7,-,CSATTSSYEQYF,TGCAGTGCTACCACGTCCTCCTACGAGCAGTACTTC
TRBV19,-,TRBJ1-6,-,CASNYRADNSPLHF,TGTGCCAGTAATTACAGGGCCGATAATTCACCCCTCCACTTT
TRBV6-1,many,TRBJ2-7,TRBD2,CASSEVSGGSAEQYF,TGTGCCAGCAGTGAAGTTTCGGGGGGTTCCGCCGAGCAGTACTTC
TRBV10-3,-,TRBJ2-2,-,CAISTYGGQITGELFF,TGTGCCATCAGTACCTACGGGGGGCAGATCACCGGGGAGCTGTTTTTT
TRBV10-3,-,TRBJ2-5,TRBD1,CAISETGQSWETQYF,TGTGCCATCAGTGAGACGGGACAGTCATGGGAGACCCAGTACTTC
TRBV7-6,-,TRBJ2-1,-,CASSFGRGNEQFF,TGTGCCAGCAGCTTCGGTCGGGGCAATGAGCAGTTCTTC
TRBV15,-,TRBJ1-5,-,CATSRGKGGAQPQHF,TGTGCCACCAGCAGAGGGAAGGGTGGTGCGCAGCCCCAGCATTTT
TRBV10-3,once,TRBJ2-7,-,CAIGQGFDEQYF,TGTGCCATCGGGCAGGGGTTTGACGAGCAGTACTTC
TRBV25-1,-,TRBJ2-1,TRBD2,CASSDPAGGSPYNEQFF,TGTGCCAGCAGTGATCCAGCGGGGGGCTCCCCCTACAATGAGCAGTTCTTC
TRBV6-5,few,TRBJ2-1,-,CASSYLGNEQFF,TGTGCCAGCAGTTACCTGGGGAATGAGCAGTTCTTC
TRBV24-1,-,TRBJ2-5,-,CATSSGETQYF,TGTGCCACCAGTTCGGGGGAGACCCAGTACTTC
TRBV20-1,-,TRBJ1-4,-,CSPKGLDNQNEKLFF,TGCAGTCCCAAGGGGTTGGACAACCAAAATGAAAAACTGTTTTTT
TRBV15,-,TRBJ2-5,-,CATSRDEATQYF,TGTGCCACCAGCAGAGATGAAGCGACCCAGTACTTC
TRBV28,-,TRBJ1-1,TRBD1,CASSIPDRAGTEAFF,TGTGCCAGTAGTATCCCCGACAGGGCGGGCACTGAAGCTTTCTTT
TRBV12-3/TRBV12-4,few,TRBJ1-1,-,CASSRTVNTEAFF,TGTGCCAGCAGTCGGACGGTGAACACTGAAGCTTTCTTT
TRBV4-1,-,TRBJ1-3,-,CASSPRGGGSGNTTYF,TGCGCCAGCAGCCCTCGGGGTGGGGGCTCTGGAAACACCACATACTTT
TRBV25-1,medium-sized,TRBJ2-2,-,CASSERGKDTGELFF,TGTGCCAGCAGTGAAAGAGGGAAGGACACCGGGGAGCTGTTTTTT
TRBV29-1,-,TRBJ1-1,-,CSVGGLSTEAFF,TGCAGCGTTGGCGGACTCTCGACTGAAGCTTTCTTT
TRBV15,-,TRBJ2-1,TRBD1,CATSLQGVNVYNEQFF,TGTGCCACCAGCCTTCAGGGGGTTAACGTGTACAATGAGCAGTTCTTC
TRBV7-2,-,TRBJ2-1,-,CASSFLSLNEQFF,TGTGCCAGCAGCTTTCTGAGTCTCAATGAGCAGTTCTTC
TRBV11-1,-,TRBJ2-2,TRBD1,CASSLSGQGLPGELFF,TGTGCCAGCAGCTTGTCGGGACAGGGTTTGCCCGGGGAGCTGTTTTTT
TRBV24-1,few,TRBJ2-5,-,CATSDSSTGQETQYF,TGTGCCACCAGTGATTCATCGACAGGCCAAGAGACCCAGTACTTC
TRBV19,few,TRBJ2-7,TRBD1,CASRPGQGSYEQYF,TGTGCCAGTAGACCGGGACAGGGGTCGTACGAGCAGTACTTC
TRBV25-1,-,TRBJ2-1,TRBD1,CASRSGQAYNEQFF,TGTGCCAGCAGGTCGGGACAGGCCTACAATGAGCAGTTCTTC
TRBV25-1,-,TRBJ1-6,TRBD1,CASSRGTGQYNSPLHF,TGTGCCAGCTCACGCGGGACAGGGCAATATAATTCACCCCTCCACTTT
TRBV19,-,TRBJ1-1,-,CASSSKGYTEAFF,TGTGCCAGTAGTAGCAAGGGTTACACTGAAGCTTTCTTT
TRBV24-1,-,TRBJ1-1,-,CATSDSSLGGNTEAFF,TGTGCCACCAGTGATTCGTCGTTAGGGGGGAACACTGAAGCTTTCTTT
TRBV15,-,TRBJ1-1,-,CATSPSSGEAFF,TGTGCCACCAGCCCCTCGTCCGGTGAAGCTTTCTTT
TRBV10-3,few,TRBJ2-7,-,CAISVGTIKDYEQYF,TGTGCCATCAGCGTCGGGACCATAAAAGACTACGAGCAGTACTTC
TRBV2,-,TRBJ2-2,-,CASKLASTGELFF,TGTGCCAGCAAATTAGCAAGCACCGGGGAGCTGTTTTTT
TRBV25-1,-,TRBJ2-5,-,CASSQGGETQYF,TGTGCCAGCAGCCAAGGGGGAGAGACCCAGTACTTC
TRBV25-1,-,TRBJ1-6,TRBD1,CASSSTGESSPLHF,TGTGCCAGCAGTTCGACAGGGGAGAGCTCACCCCTCCACTTT
TRBV7-9,-,TRBJ1-3,TRBD1,CASTTTGTGNTIYF,TGTGCCAGTACTACGACAGGGACTGGAAACACCATATATTTT
TRBV7-9,-,TRBJ1-1,-,CASSSDRRNTKAFF,TGTGCCAGCAGTTCGGACAGAAGGAACACTAAAGCTTTCTTT
TRBV10-2,-,TRBJ1-1,TRBD1,CASSFGTGATEAFF,TGCGCCAGCAGTTTCGGGACAGGGGCCACTGAAGCTTTCTTT
TRBV7-8,once,TRBJ1-4,-,CASSLVPNNEKLFF,TGTGCCAGCAGCTTAGTTCCCAATAATGAAAAACTGTTTTTT
TRBV29-1,-,TRBJ1-2,-,CSVEDPGYNGYTF,TGCAGCGTTGAAGACCCAGGGTACAATGGCTACACCTTC
TRBV2,-,TRBJ2-1,TRBD2,CASTPGGGLNEQFF,TGTGCCAGCACCCCTGGCGGGGGGTTGAATGAGCAGTTCTTC
TRBV29-1,-,TRBJ1-1,-,CSAPIQGREAFF,TGCAGCGCGCCAATACAGGGCAGGGAAGCTTTCTTT
TRBV10-1,-,TRBJ2-7,TRBD1,CASSEGTGGSYEQYF,TGCGCCAGCAGTGAGGGGACAGGGGGCTCCTACGAGCAGTACTTC
TRBV15,-,TRBJ1-2,TRBD1,CATSTTGIFYGYTF,TGTGCCACCAGCACGACAGGGATTTTCTATGGCTACACCTTC
TRBV2,-,TRBJ1-2,TRBD1,CASSRGQNYGYTF,TGTGCCAGCAGCCGGGGACAGAACTATGGCTACACCTTC
TRBV7-2,-,TRBJ1-2,-,CASSLALGGSGGYTF,TGTGCCAGCAGCTTAGCGCTCGGGGGTTCGGGAGGCTACACCTTC
TRBV2,-,TRBJ1-4,-,CASRSPQLSNEKLFF,TGTGCCAGCAGATCCCCACAGCTCTCCAATGAAAAACTGTTTTTT
TRBV19,once,TRBJ1-2,-,CATIGASFLNYGYTF,TGTGCCACTATAGGGGCGAGCTTCCTCAACTATGGCTACACCTTC
TRBV20-1,-,TRBJ2-1,-,CRLPGIDNEQFF,TGCAGGTTGCCAGGGATCGATAATGAGCAGTTCTTC
TRBV2,once,TRBJ1-1,-,CASSENSLNTEAFF,TGTGCCAGCAGTGAAAACAGTCTGAACACTGAAGCTTTCTTT
TRBV25-1,-,TRBJ2-1,-,CAERLSSYNEQFF,TGTGCCGAGCGGTTAAGCTCCTACAATGAGCAGTTCTTC